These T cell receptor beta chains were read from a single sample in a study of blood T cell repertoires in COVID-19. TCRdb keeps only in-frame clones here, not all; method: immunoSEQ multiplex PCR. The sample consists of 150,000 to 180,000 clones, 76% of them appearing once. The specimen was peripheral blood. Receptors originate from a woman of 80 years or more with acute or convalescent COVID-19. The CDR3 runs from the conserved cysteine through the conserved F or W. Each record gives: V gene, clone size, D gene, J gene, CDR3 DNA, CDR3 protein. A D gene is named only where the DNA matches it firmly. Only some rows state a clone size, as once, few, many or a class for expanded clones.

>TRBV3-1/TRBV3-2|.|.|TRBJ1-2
TGTGCCAGCAGCCAACGGGACTATGGCTACACCTTC
CASSQRDYGYTF
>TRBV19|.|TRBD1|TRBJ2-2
TGTGCCAGTAGTACAACAGGGGGCCCCGGGGAGCTGTTTTTT
CASSTTGGPGELFF
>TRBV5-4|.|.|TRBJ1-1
TGTGCCAGCAGTTGGGCTGGACAGCACACTGAAGCTTTCTTT
CASSWAGQHTEAFF
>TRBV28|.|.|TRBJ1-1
TGTGCCAGCAGTTTATATTTAGATGGGACACCCAGAAATGAAGCTTTCTTT
CASSLYLDGTPRNEAFF
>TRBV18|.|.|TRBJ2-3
TGTGCCAGCTCACCAAGGTACGGCGGCAGTAGCACAGATACGCAGTATTTT
CASSPRYGGSSTDTQYF
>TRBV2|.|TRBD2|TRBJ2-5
TGTGCCAGCAGTGAGGGACTAGCGATGAACCAAGAGACCCAGTACTTC
CASSEGLAMNQETQYF
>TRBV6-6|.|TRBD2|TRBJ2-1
TGTGCCAGCAGGACGAAGGCACTAGCGGGGAGGAATGAGCAGTTCTTC
CASRTKALAGRNEQFF
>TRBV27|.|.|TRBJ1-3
TGTGCCAGCAGCCCCGCGGGGCTCGGGAACACCATATATTTT
CASSPAGLGNTIYF
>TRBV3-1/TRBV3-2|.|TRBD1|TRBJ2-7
TGTGCCAGCTGTTTCAGGGGGAGCCACGAGCAGTACTTC
CASCFRGSHEQYF
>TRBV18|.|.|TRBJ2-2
TGTGCCAGCTCACCAAGACAGGAAAACACCGGGGAGCTGTTTTTT
CASSPRQENTGELFF
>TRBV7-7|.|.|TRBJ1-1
TGTGCCAGGAGGTGGTACCCCCGAGGCACTGAAGCTTTCTTT
CARRWYPRGTEAFF
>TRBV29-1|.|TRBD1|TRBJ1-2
TGCGGCGGACAGGGAACTAACTATGGCTACACCTTC
CGGQGTNYGYTF
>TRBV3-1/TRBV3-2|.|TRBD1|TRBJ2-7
TGTGCCAGCAGCCAAGAAGACCCCGAAGGGGGCGCTTCCTACGAGCAGTACTTC
CASSQEDPEGGASYEQYF
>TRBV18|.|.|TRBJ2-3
TGTGCCAGCTCACCACCAGCGACTACGGATACGCAGTATTTT
CASSPPATTDTQYF
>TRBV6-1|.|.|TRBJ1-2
TGTGCCAGCAGTGATTACAGGGTGGAGAGCTATGGCTACACCTTC
CASSDYRVESYGYTF
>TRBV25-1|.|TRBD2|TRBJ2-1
TGTGCCAGCAGTGAACCGGGCGACGGGAGGAGCTCCTACAATGAGCAGTTCTTC
CASSEPGDGRSSYNEQFF
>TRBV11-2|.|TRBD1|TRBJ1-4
TGTGCCAGCAGCTTGTCGGACAGGGTTTTTGAAAAACTGTTTTTT
CASSLSDRVFEKLFF
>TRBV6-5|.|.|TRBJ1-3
TGTGCCAGCAGTTACTCGCCTCCAGGCACGGGAAACACCATATATTTT
CASSYSPPGTGNTIYF
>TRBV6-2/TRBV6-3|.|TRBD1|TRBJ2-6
TGTGCCAGCAACCCGAGGGGGCGCGGGGCCAACGTCCTGACTTTC
CASNPRGRGANVLTF
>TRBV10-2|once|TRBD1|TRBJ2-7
TGCGCCAGCAGAGGGTGGGACAGGGGGCAACACGAGCAGTACTTC
CASRGWDRGQHEQYF
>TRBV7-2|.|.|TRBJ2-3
TGTGCCAGCAGCCCAAGCACAGATACGCAGTATTTT
CASSPSTDTQYF
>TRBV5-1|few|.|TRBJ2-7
TGCGCCAGCAGCATTGGTTGGGGGGGCGCCGGGGACGAGCAGTACTTC
CASSIGWGGAGDEQYF
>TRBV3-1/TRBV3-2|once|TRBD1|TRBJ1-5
TGTGCCAGCAGCCAACAGGGGGCTGATCAGCCCCAGCATTTT
CASSQQGADQPQHF
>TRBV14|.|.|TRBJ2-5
TGTGCCAGCAGCCAAAGGAGAGAGACCCAGTACTTC
CASSQRRETQYF
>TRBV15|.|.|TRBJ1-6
TGTGCCACCAGTCGGAAAACCGGGACTGGGCCTTCACCCCTCCACTTT
CATSRKTGTGPSPLHF
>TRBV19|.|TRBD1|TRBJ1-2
TGTGCCAGTAGTATCATAGGCGGGACAGGGGACATCTATGGCTACACCTTC
CASSIIGGTGDIYGYTF
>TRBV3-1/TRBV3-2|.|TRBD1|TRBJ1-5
TGTGCCAGCAGCCGAGGACAGGGAGGTCAGCCCCAGCATTTT
CASSRGQGGQPQHF
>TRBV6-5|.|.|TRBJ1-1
TGTGCCAGCAGTTACGTGCAGGGGACGACTGAAGCTTTCTTT
CASSYVQGTTEAFF
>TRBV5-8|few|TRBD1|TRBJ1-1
TGTGCCAGCAGGCTTGACGACAGGGCTGGCACTGAAGCTTTCTTT
CASRLDDRAGTEAFF
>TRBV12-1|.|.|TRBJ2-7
TGTGCCAGCAGCTCTCGACAGGGGGACTCCTACGAGCAGTACTTC
CASSSRQGDSYEQYF
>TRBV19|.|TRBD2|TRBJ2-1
TGTGCCAGTATGCAGCGACTAGCGGGGGGGCACGGGGCGGAGCAGTTCTTC
CASMQRLAGGHGAEQFF